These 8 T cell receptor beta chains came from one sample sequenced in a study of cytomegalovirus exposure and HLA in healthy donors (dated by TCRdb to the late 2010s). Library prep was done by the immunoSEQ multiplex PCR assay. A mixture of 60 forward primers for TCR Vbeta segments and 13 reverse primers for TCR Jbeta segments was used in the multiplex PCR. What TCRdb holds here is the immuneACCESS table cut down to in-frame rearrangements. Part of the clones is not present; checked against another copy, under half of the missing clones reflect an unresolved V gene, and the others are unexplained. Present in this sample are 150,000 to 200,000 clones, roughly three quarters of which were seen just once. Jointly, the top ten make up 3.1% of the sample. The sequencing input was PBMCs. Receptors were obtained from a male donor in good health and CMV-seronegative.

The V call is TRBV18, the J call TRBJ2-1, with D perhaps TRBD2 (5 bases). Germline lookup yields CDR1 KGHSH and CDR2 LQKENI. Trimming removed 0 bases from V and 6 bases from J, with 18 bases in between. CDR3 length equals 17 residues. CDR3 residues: CASSPPGAGSGGNEQFF. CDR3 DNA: TGTGCCAGCTCACCACCGGGAGCCGGGTCCGGTGGCAATGAGCAGTTCTTC.

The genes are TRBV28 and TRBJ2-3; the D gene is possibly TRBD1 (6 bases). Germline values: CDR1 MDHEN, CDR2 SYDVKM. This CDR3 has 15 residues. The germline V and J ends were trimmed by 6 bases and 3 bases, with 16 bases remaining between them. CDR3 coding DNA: TGTGCCAGCAGCCGTCCCGGGACATGGACAGATACGCAGTATTTT. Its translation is CASSRPGTWTDTQYF.

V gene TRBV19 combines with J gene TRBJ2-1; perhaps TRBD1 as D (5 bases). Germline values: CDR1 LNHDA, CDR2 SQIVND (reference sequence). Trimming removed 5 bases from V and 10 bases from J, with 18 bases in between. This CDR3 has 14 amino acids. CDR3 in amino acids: CASSWGLTLGEQFF. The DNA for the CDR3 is TGTGCCAGTAGTTGGGGCCTGACTTTGGGGGAGCAGTTCTTC.

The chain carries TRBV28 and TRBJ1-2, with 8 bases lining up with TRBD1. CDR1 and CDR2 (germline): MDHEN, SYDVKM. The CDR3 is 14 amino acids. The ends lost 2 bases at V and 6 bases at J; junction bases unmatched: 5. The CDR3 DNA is TGTGCCAGCAGTTTACTGGACAGGGTAGATGGCTACACCTTC. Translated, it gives CASSLLDRVDGYTF.

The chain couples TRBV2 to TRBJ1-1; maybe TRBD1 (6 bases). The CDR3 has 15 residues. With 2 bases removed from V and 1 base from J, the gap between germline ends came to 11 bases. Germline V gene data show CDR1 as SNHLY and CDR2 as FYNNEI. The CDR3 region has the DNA TGTGCCAGCAGTGAAAATAGGGGGGGGAACACTGAAGCTTTCTTT. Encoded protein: CASSENRGGNTEAFF.

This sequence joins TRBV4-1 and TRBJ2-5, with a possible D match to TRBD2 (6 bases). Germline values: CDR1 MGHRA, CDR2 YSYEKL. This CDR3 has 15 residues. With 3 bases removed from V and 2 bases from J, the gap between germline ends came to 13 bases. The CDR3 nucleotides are TGCGCCAGCAGCCACTTGGACGGGGGACAAGAGACCCAGTACTTC. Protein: CASSHLDGGQETQYF.

CDR3 bases: TGCGCCAGCAGCAAGGGACAGAACACTGAAGCTTTCTTT. It encodes CASSKGQNTEAFF. This chain uses TRBV5-1 with TRBJ1-1; maybe TRBD1 (6 bases). Germline loops: CDR1 SGHRS, CDR2 YFSETQ. This CDR3 region has 13 residues. V was trimmed by 4 bases and J by 1 base, leaving 8 bases between them.

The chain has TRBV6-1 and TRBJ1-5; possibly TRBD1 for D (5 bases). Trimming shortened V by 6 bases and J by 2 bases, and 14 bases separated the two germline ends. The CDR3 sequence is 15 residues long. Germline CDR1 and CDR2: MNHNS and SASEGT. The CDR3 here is CASSGVGGGNQPQHF. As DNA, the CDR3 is TGTGCCAGCAGCGGGGTCGGAGGGGGCAATCAGCCCCAGCATTTT.